This TCR beta chain is drawn from a study of Graves' ophthalmopathy and Graves' hyperthyroidism. Study-wide points: Prediction of ophthalmopathy progression reached 70.59% sensitivity and approximately 74% specificity.

Amplification of the TCR beta CDR3 regions used RNA transcripts (as template). Second-round multiplex PCR came after first-round RT-PCR with HTBI primers. One entry per CDR3 protein, called by TCRdb with MiXCR from the multiplex PCR reads. The data contain under 800,000 distinct CDR3 sequences, 22% of them singletons. Germline V gene data show CDR1 as SGHVS and CDR2 as FQNEAQ. The ends were cut back, 2 bases at V and 0 bases at J, with 7 bases in the middle. The CDR3 runs to 14 residues. This clonotype was seen once. Its antigen is undetermined. V usage is TRBV7-8 and J usage is TRBJ1-1; D is ambiguous. The sequencing sample was made of peripheral blood. The source of this sequence is a woman in her late teens or twenties with stable Graves' hyperthyroidism. Some clones in this sample may be carry-over from other donors' samples. CDR3 sequence reads: CASSLQAMNTEAFF. CDR3 DNA: TGTGCCAGCAGCTTACAGGCGATGAACACTGAAGCTTTCTTT.